This entry concerns a single T cell receptor beta chain. Its antigen is still unknown. TCRdb's copy holds only in-frame clones and misses some; the assay was immunoSEQ multiplex PCR. The repertoire yields 45,000 to 65,000 clones, none seen only once; the top ten contain just over 2%. The record originates from a study of T cell clonality in common variable immunodeficiency. Study-level findings and limits: Shared TCRbeta clones were fewer between CVID subjects than controls.

The TCR originated in a person between 18 and 75 years old in good health. Sequences were obtained from peripheral blood mononuclear cells.

The CDR3 protein is CASSLGLAGVHEQYF. Partial CDR3 DNA: TGTGCCAGCAGCCTGGGACTAGCGGGAGTACACGAG. The rearrangement uses TRBV5-6 and TRBJ2-7; 14 bases fit TRBD2. Read coverage stops 3 residues before the CDR3 terminus; the germline J gene supplies the remainder. V shed 4 bases, J shed 5 bases, and the junction held 5 bases outside the gene matches. CDR3 length: 15 residues. CDR1 SGHDT and CDR2 YYEEEE come from the germline V gene.